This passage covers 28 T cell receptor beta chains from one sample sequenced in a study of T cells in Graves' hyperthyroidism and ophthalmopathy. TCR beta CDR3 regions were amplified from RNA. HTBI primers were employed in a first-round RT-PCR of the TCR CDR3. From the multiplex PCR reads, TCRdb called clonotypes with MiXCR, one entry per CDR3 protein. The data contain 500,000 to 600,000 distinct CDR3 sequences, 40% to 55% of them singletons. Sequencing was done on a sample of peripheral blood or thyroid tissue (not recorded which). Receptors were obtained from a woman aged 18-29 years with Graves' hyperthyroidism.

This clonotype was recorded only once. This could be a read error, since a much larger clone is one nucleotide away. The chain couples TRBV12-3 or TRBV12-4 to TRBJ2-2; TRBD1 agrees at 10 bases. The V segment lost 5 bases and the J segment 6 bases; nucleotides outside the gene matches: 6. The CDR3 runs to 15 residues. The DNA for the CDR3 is TGTGCCAGCAGTCTTGGGACAGGGGCCTCCGGGGAGCTGTTTTTT. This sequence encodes CASSLGTGASGELFF.

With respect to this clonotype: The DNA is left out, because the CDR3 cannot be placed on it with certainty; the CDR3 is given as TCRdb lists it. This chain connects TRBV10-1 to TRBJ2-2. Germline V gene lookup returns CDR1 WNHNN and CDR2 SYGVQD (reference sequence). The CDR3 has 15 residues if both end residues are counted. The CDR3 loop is CASSGQGRTPGSCFF.

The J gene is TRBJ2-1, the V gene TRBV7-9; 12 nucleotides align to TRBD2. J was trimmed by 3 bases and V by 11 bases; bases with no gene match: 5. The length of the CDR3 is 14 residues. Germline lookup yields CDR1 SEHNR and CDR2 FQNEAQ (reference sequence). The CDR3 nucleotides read TGTGCCGCGGGGACTAGCGGGTTCTACAATGAGCAGTTCTTC. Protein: CAAGTSGFYNEQFF.

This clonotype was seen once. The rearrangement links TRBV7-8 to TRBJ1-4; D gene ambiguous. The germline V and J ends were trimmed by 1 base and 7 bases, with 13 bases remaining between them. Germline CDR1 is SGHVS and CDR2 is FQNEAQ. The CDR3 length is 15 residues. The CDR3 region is CASSLVTRSTEKLFF. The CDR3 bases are TGTGCCAGCAGCTTAGTCACACGTAGCACTGAAAAACTGTTTTTT.

CDR3 DNA sequence: TGCAGCGTTGAAGCCGGGACAGTCTACGAGCAGTACTTC. It is translated as CSVEAGTVYEQYF. The chain carries TRBV29-1 and TRBJ2-7; 7 bases agree with TRBD1. The germline gives CDR1 SQVTM, CDR2 ANQGSEA. V gave up 1 base and J gave up 3 bases; unmatched junction bases: 3. The CDR3 contains 13 residues.

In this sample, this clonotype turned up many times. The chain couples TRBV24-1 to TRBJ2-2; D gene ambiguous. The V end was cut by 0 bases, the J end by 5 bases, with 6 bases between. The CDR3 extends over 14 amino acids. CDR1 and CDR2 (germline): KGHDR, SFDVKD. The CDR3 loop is CATSDLGATGELFF. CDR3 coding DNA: TGTGCCACCAGTGATTTGGGCGCTACCGGGGAGCTGTTTTTT.

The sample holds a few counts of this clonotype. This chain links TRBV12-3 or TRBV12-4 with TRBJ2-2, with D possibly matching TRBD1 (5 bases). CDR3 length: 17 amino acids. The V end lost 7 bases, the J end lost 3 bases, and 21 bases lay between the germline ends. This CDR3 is CASTDSWEGEYTGELFF. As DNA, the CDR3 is TGTGCCAGCACCGATTCCTGGGAAGGGGAATACACCGGGGAGCTGTTTTTT.

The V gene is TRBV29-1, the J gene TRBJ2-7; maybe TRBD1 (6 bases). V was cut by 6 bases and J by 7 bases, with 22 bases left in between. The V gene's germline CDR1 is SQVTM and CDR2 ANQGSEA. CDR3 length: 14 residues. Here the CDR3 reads CSVSGQTNYNEQYF. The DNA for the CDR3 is TGCAGCGTGAGTGGACAGACGAACTACAATGAGCAGTACTTC.

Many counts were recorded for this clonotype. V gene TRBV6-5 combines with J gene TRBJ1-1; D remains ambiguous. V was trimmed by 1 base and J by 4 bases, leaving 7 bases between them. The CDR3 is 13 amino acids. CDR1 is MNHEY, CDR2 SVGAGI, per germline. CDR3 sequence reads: CASSYFGSTEAFF. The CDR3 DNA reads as TGTGCCAGCAGTTACTTCGGGAGCACTGAAGCTTTCTTT.

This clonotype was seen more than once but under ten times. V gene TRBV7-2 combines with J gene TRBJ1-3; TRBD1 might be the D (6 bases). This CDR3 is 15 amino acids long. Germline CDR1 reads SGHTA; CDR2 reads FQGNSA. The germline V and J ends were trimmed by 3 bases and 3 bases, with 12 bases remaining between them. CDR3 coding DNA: TGTGCCAGCAGCTTGCGGGGGCGCGGTGGAAACACCATATATTTT. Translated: CASSLRGRGGNTIYF.

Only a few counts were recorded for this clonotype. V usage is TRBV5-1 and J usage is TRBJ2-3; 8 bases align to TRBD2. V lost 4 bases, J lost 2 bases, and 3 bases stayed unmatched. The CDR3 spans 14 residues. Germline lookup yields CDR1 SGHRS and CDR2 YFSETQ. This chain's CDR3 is CASSLSGVTDTQYF. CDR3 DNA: TGCGCCAGCAGCCTTAGCGGGGTCACAGATACGCAGTATTTT.

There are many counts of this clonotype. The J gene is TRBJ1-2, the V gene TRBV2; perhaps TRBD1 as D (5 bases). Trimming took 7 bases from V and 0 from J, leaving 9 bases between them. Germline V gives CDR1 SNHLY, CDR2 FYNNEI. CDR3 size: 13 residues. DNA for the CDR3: TGTGCCAGCATAGGGGTGGCTAACTATGGCTACACCTTC. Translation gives CASIGVANYGYTF.

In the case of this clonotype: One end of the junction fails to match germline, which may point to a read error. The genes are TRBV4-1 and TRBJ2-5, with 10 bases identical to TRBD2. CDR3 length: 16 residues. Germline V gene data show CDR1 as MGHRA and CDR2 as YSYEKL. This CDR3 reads CASSQEGLAVQETQHF. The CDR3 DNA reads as TGCGCCAGCAGCCAAGAAGGACTAGCGGTCCAAGAGACCCAGCACTTC.

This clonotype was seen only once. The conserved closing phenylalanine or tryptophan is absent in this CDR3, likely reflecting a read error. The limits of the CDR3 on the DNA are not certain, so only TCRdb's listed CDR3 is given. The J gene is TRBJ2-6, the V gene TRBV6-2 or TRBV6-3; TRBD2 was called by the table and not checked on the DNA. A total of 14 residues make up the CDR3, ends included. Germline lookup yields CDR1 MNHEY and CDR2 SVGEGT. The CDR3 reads CASTLRLEASGLDT.

The CDR3, as DNA: TGTGCCAGCAGCCAAGATGACGAAGCGGGAGGGGAGCAGTACTTC. Encoded protein: CASSQDDEAGGEQYF. The V call is TRBV3-1, the J call TRBJ2-7; 10 bases are shared with TRBD2. CDR3 length equals 15 residues. V lost 0 bases and J lost 7; bases outside the gene matches: 6. CDR1 is LGHDT and CDR2 is YNNKEL in the germline V gene (reference sequence).

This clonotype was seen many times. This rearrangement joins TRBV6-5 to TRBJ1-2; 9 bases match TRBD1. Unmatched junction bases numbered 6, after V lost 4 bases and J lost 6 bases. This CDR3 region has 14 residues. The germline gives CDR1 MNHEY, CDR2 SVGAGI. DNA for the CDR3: TGTGCCAGCAGTTCGGGAACAGGGGGCAATGGCTACACCTTC. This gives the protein CASSSGTGGNGYTF.

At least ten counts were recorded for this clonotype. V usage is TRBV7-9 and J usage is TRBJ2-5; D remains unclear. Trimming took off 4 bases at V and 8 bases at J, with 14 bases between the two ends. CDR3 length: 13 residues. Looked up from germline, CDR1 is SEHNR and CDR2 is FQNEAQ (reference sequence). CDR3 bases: TGTGCCAGCAGCTCGGACGGTTGGAGTACCCAGTACTTC. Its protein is CASSSDGWSTQYF.

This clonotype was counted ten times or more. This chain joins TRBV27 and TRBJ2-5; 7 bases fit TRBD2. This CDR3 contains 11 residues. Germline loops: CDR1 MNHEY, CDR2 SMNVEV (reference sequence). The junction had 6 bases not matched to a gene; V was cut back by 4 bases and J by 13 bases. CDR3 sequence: CASSSGLRLYF. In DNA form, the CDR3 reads TGTGCCAGCAGTTCGGGACTAAGGCTGTACTTC.

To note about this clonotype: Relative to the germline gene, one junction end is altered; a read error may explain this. In nucleotides, the CDR3 is TGTGCCCGTAGTATCAAAAGACTGAACACCGGGGAGCTGTTTTTT. It yields the protein CARSIKRLNTGELFF. This rearrangement joins TRBV19 to TRBJ2-2, with D uncertain. This CDR3 spans 15 amino acids. Germline assignment: CDR1 LNHDA and CDR2 SQIVND (reference sequence). The variable domain in full, completed from reference TRBV19 and TRBJ2-2, reads DGGITQSPKYLFRKEGQNVTLSCEQNLNHDAMYWYRQDPGQGLRLIYYSQIVNDFQKGDIAEGYSVSREKKESFPLTVTSAQKNPTAFYLCARSIKRLNTGELFFGEGSRLTVL.

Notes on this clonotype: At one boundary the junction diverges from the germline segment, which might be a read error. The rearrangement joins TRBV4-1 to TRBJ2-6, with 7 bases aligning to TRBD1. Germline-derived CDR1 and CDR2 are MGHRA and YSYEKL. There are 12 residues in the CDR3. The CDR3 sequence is CASSQDGQAEAF. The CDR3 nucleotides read TGCGCCAGCAGCCAGGATGGACAGGCTGAAGCTTTC.

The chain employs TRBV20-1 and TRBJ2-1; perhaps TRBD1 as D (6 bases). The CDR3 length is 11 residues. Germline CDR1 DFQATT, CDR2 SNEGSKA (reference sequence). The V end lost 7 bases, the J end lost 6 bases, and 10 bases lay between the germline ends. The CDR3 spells CSGAQGNEQFF. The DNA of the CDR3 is TGCAGTGGCGCACAGGGCAATGAGCAGTTCTTC.

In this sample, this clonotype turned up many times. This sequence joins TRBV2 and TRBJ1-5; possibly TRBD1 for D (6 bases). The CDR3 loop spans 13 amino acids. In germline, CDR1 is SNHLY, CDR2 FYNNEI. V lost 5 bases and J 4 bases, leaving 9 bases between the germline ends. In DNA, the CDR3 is TGTGCCAGCAGTACGGACAGAAATCAGCCCCAGCATTTT. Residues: CASSTDRNQPQHF.

CDR3: CASGPRGRLRGYGYTF. For the CDR3, the DNA is TGTGCCAGCGGCCCAAGGGGCAGGTTGAGGGGGTATGGCTACACCTTC. The chain links TRBV2 to TRBJ1-2; D may be TRBD1 (6 bases). Germline loops: CDR1 SNHLY, CDR2 FYNNEI. There are 16 residues in the CDR3. Trimming removed 8 bases from V and 5 bases from J, with 24 bases in between.

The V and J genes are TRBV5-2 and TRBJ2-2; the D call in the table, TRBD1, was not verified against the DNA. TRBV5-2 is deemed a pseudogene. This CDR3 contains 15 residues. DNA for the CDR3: TGTGCCAGCAACGAAGGGGGGGCGGGCACCGGGGAGCTGTTTTTT. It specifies CASNEGGAGTGELFF.

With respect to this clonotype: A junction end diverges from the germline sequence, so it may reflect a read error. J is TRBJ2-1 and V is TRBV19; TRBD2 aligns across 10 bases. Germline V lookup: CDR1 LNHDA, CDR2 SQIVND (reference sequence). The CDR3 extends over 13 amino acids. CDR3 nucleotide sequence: TGTGCCAGTAGACTAGCGGGATACAATGAGCAGCTCTTC. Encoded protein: CASRLAGYNEQLF.

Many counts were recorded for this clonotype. The CDR3 protein is CASSLDGLRSMGGYTF. CDR3 in DNA: TGTGCCAGCAGCTTAGACGGGCTTAGATCCATGGGAGGCTACACCTTC. The gene calls are TRBV7-9 and TRBJ1-2; D gene uncertain. Germline V gene lookup returns CDR1 SEHNR and CDR2 FQNEAQ (reference sequence). This CDR3 spans 16 amino acids. V lost 1 base and J lost 8, with 20 bases in between.

CDR3 sequence: CASSSSANTEAFF. CDR3 coding DNA: TGTGCCAGTAGTAGTTCTGCGAACACTGAAGCTTTCTTT. The rearrangement uses TRBV19 and TRBJ1-1; D uncertain. The V and J ends lost 4 bases and 1 base respectively, with 7 bases between them. In germline, CDR1 is LNHDA, CDR2 SQIVND (reference sequence). The CDR3 is made up of 13 amino acids.

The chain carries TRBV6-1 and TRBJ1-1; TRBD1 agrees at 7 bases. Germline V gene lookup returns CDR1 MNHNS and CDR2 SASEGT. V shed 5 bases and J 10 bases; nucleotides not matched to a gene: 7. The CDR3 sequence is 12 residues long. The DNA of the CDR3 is TGTGCCAGCAGTTTGGGACAGATAACAGCTTTCTTT. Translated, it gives CASSLGQITAFF.